The source of this T cell receptor beta chain is a study of T cells in Graves' hyperthyroidism and ophthalmopathy (dated by TCRdb to the late 2010s). For the wider study: Peripheral blood samples were taken at the time of initial diagnosis, prior to any treatment. Once sampling was done, hyperthyroidism patients were given methimazole at a starting dose of 30 mg daily, whereas ophthalmopathy patients were given high-dose intravenous methylprednisolone. Prospective prediction of ophthalmopathy was tested in an independent validation cohort consisting of some 19 hyperthyroidism patients and approximately 16 patients who later progressed to ophthalmopathy. TCR V-J signatures able to tell the groups apart were searched for in a discovery cohort of approximately 95 patients, of whom over 40 had Graves' ophthalmopathy and around 58 had stable Graves' hyperthyroidism. The paper describes TCR Vbeta CDR3 sequencing of more than 120 peripheral blood samples, made up of roughly 40 ophthalmopathy patients, more than 70 hyperthyroidism patients and roughly 17 progressor patients. The approximately 98 discovery patients were randomly divided into training and test sets at a 7:3 ratio. Thyroid tissue and blood T-cell repertoires from several Graves' hyperthyroidism patients were also compared in the study. Summary of the overall study and its limitations: Sample size was not statistically predetermined, and investigators were not blinded to group allocation. During validation, the model predicted progression to ophthalmopathy a median of about 6.5 months ahead of onset, with roughly 65% sensitivity and under 85% specificity. Most expanded thyroid clonotypes (frequency above 0.001) were also detected in blood, suggesting blood repertoires may reflect thyroid immune responses. A model built on a 13 V-J signature distinguished ophthalmopathy from stable hyperthyroidism, reaching around 87% sensitivity and under 84% specificity in cross-validation and 80%/75% in testing.

Hyperthyroidism patients were newly diagnosed, with disease duration under 2 months, and aged 18 to 65 years. The study excluded patients with uncontrolled infections, other autoimmune diseases, pregnancy or lactation. Diagnoses relied on clinical symptoms, serum thyroxine and TRAb, thyroid ultrasound and orbital computed tomography. For progressor patients, blood was drawn at the first diagnosis of hyperthyroidism, before any ophthalmopathy symptoms had appeared. Ficoll-Paque density gradient centrifugation was used to isolate PBMCs from about 10 ml of fresh peripheral blood. Progressor patients were defined as those initially diagnosed with Graves' hyperthyroidism in whom ophthalmopathy developed during follow-up. Trizol reagent was used to extract total RNA, and RNA quality was then checked on an Agilent 2100 Bioanalyzer. Its CDR3 holds 15 amino acids, cysteine through phenylalanine. This entry keeps only the CDR3 DNA: 45 bases, framed from base 1. CDR1 is given as SGHTA and CDR2 as FQGNSA, both from the germline V gene. The junction shows trimming of 3 bases on V and 1 base on J, and the gene matches do not reach 2 bases of it.

The sample holds many counts of this clonotype. No antigen is known for it. Base qualities are not provided; no much larger clone lies one nucleotide away. The TCR beta CDR3 regions were amplified from the RNA transcripts. The TCR CDR3 was subjected to a first round of RT-PCR using the HTBI primer set and the Qiagen OneStep RT-PCR kit. Libraries were constructed in a second round of multiplex PCR, after which size selection and purification were performed. Sequencing of the libraries was done on an Illumina HiSeq2000 using paired-end 100 bp reads. For the original study's pipeline: Raw data were processed with SOAPnuke, discarding reads with adapters, uncalled bases, mean Phred below 15, or no exact constant-primer or identifier match. COPE v1.2.5 was used to merge high-quality paired reads, and clonotypes were defined as unique nucleotide sequences. MiTCR v1.1 was used to align clonotypes to the IMGT TRBV, TRBD and TRBJ reference segments. The analysis was restricted to V-J combinations with a frequency above 0.0001, which together covered 98% to 99.2% of the repertoires. A TCS score was defined as the ratio of F50 (clonal expansion) to E x V (chaos), with BLOSUM62-based TCRdist applied between CDR3 peptides within each V-J. Welch's t-statistics and random forest reduced 500 to 550 V-J features to under 15, which were used in a naive Bayes classifier (R e1071). TCRdb took the public reads, trimmed them with fastp at Q25, ran MiXCR for clone calling and kept in-frame beta chains. Rows with one shared CDR3 protein collapse into an entry with the most common genes and DNA. TCRdb's processing, not the authors', yielded these V and J calls. Recorded for this sample are some 600,000 distinct CDR3 sequences; approximately 14% of them occurred a single time. The top ten clonotypes cover more than 5% of the sample.

Sequencing was performed on blood. The receptor was isolated from a young woman with Graves' hyperthyroidism that later progressed to Graves' ophthalmopathy. The V gene is TRBV7-2 and the J gene is TRBJ2-5; TRBD2 agrees with 10 junctional bases. The DNA sequence reads TGTGCCAGCAGCTTGGGACTAGCGTCCCAAGAGACCCAGTACTTC. Its protein product is CASSLGLASQETQYF.